This T cell receptor beta chain was profiled in a study of regulatory T cells in long-lasting Graves disease. CDR3 regions were amplified by Arm-PCR using iRepertoire HTBI primers to build TCR beta libraries. TCRdb reanalysed the multiplex PCR reads using MiXCR and keeps one entry per CDR3 protein. Among approximately 490,000 distinct CDR3 sequences listed, roughly 17% were seen once. Study-wide results and caveats: Persistent disease showed a preference for TRBV28, TRBJ1-2 and TRBJ2-5.

As for time point: newly diagnosed GD, antithyroid drugs for less than 3 months. Researchers made the TCR library from RNA that was extracted from PBMCs. American Thyroid Association guidelines served as the basis for diagnosing Graves' disease. The CDR3 runs 21 residues. V shed 0 bases and J 2 bases; nucleotides not matched to a gene: 21. Germline CDR1 SGHAT, CDR2 FQNNGV. Note on this clonotype: What it recognizes is unknown.

These data are also associated with another study on T cells in Graves' hyperthyroidism and ophthalmopathy. That study reports: The study used the HTBI primer set for a first-round RT-PCR of the TCR CDR3.

V usage is TRBV11-2 and J usage is TRBJ1-1; TRBD1 agrees at 7 bases. The sequences come from peripheral blood mononuclear cells (PBMCs), collected at new diagnosis, from a patient treated with antithyroid drugs. This clonotype was sampled from a man between 40 and 49 years old with Graves disease. CDR3 bases: TGTGCCAGCAGCTTAGATGGGCGCCTCTTTGACCGCGGAGGGGGCAACACTGAAGCTTTCTTT. Its translation is CASSLDGRLFDRGGGNTEAFF. The full variable domain, completed using reference TRBV11-2 and TRBJ1-1, is EAGVAQSPRYKIIEKRQSVAFWCNPISGHATLYWYQQILGQGPKLLIQFQNNGVVDDSQLPKDRFSAERLKGVDSTLKIQPAKLEDSAVYLCASSLDGRLFDRGGGNTEAFFGQGTRLTVV.